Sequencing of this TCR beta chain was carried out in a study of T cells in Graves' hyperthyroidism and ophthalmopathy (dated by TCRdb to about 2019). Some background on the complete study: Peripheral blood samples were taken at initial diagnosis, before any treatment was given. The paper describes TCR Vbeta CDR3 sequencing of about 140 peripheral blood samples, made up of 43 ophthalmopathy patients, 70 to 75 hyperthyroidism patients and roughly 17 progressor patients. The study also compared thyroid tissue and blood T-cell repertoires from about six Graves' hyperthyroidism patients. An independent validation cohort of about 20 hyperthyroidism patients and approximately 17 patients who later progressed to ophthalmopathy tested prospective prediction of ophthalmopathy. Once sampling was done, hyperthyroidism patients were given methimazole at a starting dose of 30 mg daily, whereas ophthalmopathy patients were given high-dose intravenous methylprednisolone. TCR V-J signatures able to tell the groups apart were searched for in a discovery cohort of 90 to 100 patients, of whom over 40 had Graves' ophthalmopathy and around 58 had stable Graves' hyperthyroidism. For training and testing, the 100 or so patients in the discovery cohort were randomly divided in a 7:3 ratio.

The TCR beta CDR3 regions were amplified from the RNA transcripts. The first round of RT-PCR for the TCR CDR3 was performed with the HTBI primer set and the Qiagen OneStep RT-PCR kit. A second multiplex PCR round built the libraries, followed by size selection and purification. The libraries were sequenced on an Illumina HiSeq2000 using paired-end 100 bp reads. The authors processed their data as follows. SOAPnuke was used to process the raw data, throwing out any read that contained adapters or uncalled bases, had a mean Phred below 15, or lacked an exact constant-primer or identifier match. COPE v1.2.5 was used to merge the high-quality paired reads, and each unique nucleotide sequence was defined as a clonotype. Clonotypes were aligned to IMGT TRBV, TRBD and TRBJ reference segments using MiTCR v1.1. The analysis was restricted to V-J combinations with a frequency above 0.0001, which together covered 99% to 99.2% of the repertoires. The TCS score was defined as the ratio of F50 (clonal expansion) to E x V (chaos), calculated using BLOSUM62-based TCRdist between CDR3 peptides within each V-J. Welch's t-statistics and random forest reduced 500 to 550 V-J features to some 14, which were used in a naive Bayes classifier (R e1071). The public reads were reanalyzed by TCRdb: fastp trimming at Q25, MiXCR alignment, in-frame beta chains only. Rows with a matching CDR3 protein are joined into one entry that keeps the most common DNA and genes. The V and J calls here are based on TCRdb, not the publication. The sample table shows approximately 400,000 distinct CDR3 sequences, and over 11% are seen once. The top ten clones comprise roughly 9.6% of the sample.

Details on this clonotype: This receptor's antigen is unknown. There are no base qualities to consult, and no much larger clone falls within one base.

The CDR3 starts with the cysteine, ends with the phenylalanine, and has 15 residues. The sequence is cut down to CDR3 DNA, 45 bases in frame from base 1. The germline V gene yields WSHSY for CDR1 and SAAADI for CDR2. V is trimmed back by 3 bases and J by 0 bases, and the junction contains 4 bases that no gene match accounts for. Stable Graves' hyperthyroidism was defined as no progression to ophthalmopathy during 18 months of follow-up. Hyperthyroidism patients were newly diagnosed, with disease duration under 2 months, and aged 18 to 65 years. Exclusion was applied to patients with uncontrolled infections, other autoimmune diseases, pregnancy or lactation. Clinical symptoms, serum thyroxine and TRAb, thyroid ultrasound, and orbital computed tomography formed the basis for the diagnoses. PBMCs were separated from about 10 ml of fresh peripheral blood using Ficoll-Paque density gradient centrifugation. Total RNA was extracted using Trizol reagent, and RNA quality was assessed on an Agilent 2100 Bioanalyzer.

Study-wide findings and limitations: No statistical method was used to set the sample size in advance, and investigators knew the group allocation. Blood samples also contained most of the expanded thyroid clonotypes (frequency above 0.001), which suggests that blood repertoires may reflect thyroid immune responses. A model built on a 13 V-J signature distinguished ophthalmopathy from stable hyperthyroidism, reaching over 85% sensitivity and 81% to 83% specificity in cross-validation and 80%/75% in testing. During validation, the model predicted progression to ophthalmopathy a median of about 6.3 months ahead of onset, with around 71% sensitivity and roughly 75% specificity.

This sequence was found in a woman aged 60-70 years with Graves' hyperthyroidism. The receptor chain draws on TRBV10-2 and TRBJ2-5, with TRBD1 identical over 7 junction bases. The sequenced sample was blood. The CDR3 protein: CASSDPQGDQETQYF. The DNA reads TGCGCCAGCAGTGATCCCCAGGGGGACCAAGAGACCCAGTACTTC.